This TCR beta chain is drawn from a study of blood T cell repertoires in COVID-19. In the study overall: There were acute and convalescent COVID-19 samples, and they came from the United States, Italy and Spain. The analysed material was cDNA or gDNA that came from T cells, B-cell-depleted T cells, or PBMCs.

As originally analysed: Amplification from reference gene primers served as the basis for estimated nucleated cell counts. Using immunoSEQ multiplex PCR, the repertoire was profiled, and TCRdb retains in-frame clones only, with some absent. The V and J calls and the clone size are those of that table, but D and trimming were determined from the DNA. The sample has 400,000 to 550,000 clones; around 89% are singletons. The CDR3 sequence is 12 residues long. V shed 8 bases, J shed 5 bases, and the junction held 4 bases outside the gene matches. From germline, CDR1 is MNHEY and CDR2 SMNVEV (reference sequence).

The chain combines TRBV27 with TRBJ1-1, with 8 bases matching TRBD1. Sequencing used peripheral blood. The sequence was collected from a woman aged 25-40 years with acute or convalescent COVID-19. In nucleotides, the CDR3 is TGTGCCAGCGCTACAGGGGGTACTGAAGCTTTCTTT. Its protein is CASATGGTEAFF.